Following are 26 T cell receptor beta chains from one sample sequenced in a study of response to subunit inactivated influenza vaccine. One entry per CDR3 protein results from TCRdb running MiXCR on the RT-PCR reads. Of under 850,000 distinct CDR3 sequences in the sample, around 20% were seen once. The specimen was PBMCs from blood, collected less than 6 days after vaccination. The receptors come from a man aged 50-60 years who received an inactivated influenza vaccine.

This chain's CDR3 is CASSLQLAGIYNEQFF. CDR3 in DNA: TGTGCCAGCAGCTTACAACTAGCGGGGATATACAATGAGCAGTTCTTC. The chain uses TRBV7-2 and TRBJ2-1, with 10 bases lining up with TRBD2. Germline CDR1 and CDR2: SGHTA and FQGNSA. V lost 2 bases, J lost 4 bases, and 5 bases stayed unmatched. The CDR3 has 16 amino acids.

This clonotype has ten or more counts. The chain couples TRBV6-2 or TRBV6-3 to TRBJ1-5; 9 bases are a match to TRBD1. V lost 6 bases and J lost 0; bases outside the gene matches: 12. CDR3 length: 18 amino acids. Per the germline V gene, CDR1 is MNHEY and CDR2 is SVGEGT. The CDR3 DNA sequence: TGTGCCAGCAGACCCCATTCGGGACAGGGCTATAGCAATCAGCCCCAGCATTTT. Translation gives CASRPHSGQGYSNQPQHF.

The CDR3 region is CASSSGESSTDTQYF. The CDR3 DNA reads TGTGCCAGCAGCTCGGGAGAGTCTAGCACAGATACGCAGTATTTT. V is TRBV5-8 and J is TRBJ2-3; D perhaps matches TRBD2 (6 bases). Germline V gene lookup returns CDR1 SGHTS and CDR2 YDEGEE. The CDR3 totals 15 residues. The germline V and J ends were trimmed by 3 bases and 0 bases, with 11 bases remaining between them.

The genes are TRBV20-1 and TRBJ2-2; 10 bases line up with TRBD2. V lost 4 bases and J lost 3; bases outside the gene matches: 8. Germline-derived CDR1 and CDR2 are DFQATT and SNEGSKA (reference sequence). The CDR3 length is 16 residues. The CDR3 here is CSAKMTSGYHTGELFF. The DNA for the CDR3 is TGCAGTGCTAAGATGACTAGCGGGTATCACACCGGGGAGCTGTTTTTT.

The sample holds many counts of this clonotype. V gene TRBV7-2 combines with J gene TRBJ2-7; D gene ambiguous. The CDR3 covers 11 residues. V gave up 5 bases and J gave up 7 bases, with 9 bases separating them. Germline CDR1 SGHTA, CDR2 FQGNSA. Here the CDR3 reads CASSTFAEQYF. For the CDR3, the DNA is TGTGCCAGCAGCACCTTTGCAGAGCAGTACTTC.

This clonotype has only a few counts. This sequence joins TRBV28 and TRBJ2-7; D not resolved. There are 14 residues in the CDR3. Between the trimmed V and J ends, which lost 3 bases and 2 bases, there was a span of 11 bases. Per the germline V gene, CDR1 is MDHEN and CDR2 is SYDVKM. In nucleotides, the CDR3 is TGTGCCAGCAGTTTTCCCGGAACCACCTACGAGCAGTACTTC. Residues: CASSFPGTTYEQYF.

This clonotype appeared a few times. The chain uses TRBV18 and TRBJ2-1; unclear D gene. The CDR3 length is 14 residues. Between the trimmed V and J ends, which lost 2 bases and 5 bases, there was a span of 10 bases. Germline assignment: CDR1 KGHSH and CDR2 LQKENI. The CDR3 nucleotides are TGTGCCAGCTCACCAAGAACAGACGACAATGAGCAGTTCTTC. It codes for CASSPRTDDNEQFF.

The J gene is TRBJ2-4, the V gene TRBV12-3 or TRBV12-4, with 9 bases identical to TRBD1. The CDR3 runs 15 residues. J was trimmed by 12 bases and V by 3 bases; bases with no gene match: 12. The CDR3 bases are TGTGCCAGCAGTTTTAGTTGGGACAGGGTCGCGAGTCAGTACTTC. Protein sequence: CASSFSWDRVASQYF.

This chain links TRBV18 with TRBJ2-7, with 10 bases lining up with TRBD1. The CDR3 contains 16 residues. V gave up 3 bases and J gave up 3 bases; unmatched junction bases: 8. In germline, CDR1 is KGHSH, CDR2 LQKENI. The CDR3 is CASSPTPGTGVYEQYF. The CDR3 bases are TGTGCCAGCTCACCCACCCCCGGGACAGGGGTCTACGAGCAGTACTTC.

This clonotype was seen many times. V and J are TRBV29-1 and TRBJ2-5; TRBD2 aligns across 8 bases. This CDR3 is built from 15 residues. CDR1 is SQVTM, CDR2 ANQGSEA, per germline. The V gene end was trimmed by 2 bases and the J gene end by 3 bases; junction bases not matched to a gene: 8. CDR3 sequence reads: CSVELLAEQEETQYF. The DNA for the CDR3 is TGCAGCGTTGAATTACTAGCGGAACAGGAAGAGACCCAGTACTTC.

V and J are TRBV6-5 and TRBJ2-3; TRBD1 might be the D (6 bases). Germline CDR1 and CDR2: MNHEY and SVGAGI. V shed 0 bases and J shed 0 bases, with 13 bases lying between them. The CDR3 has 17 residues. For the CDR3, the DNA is TGTGCCAGCAGTTACTCCACCAGGGGATCGAGCACAGATACGCAGTATTTT. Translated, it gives CASSYSTRGSSTDTQYF.

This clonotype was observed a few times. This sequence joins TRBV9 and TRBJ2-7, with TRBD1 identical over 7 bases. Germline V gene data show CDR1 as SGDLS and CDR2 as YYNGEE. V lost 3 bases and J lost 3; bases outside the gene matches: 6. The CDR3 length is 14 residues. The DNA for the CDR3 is TGTGCCAGCAGCGAAAGACAGGGTAGCTACGAGCAGTACTTC. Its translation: CASSERQGSYEQYF.

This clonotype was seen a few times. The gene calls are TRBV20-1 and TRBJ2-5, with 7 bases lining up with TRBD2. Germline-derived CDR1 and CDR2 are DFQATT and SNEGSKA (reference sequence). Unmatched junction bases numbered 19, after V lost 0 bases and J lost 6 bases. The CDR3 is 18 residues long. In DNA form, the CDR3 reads TGCAGTGCTAGAGATGTTTCTAGAGGCGGGAGAGGTTTGCAGACCCAGTACTTC. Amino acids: CSARDVSRGGRGLQTQYF.

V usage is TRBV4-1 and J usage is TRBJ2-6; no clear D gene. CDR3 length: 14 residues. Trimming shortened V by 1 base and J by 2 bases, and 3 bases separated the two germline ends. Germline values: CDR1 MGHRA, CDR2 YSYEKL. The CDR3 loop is CASSQAAGANVLTF. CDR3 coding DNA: TGCGCCAGCAGCCAAGCGGCTGGGGCCAACGTCCTGACTTTC.

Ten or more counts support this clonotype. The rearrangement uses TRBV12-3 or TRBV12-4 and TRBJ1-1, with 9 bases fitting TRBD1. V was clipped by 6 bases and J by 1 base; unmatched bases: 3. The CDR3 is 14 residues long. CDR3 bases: TGTGCCAGCAGGGTGGGACAGGGGAACACTGAAGCTTTCTTT. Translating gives CASRVGQGNTEAFF.

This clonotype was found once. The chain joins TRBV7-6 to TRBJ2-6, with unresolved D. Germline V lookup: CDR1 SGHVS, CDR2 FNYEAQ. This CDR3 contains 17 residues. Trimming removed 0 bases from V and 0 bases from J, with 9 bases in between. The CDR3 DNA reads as TGTGCCAGCAGCTTAGCGACACCCAGCTCTGGGGCCAACGTCCTGACTTTC. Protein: CASSLATPSSGANVLTF.

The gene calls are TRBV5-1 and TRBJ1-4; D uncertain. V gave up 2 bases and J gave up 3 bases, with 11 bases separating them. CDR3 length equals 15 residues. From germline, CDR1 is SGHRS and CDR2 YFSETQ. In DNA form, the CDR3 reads TGCGCCAGCAGCTTTACCGGGAGATCTAATGAAAAACTGTTTTTT. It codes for CASSFTGRSNEKLFF.

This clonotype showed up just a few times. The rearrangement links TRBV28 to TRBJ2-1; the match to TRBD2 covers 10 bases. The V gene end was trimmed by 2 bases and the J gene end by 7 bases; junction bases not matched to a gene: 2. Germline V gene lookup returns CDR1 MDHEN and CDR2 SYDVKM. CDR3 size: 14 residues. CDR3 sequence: CASSLGTSVNEQFF. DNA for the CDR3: TGTGCCAGCAGTTTAGGGACTAGCGTAAATGAGCAGTTCTTC.

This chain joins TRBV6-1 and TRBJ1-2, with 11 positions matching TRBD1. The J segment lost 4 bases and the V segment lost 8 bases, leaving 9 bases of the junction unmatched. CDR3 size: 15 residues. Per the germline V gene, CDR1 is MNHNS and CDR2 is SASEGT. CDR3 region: CASGQGAIRLYGYTF. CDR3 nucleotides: TGTGCCAGCGGACAGGGGGCGATCCGGCTCTATGGCTACACCTTC.

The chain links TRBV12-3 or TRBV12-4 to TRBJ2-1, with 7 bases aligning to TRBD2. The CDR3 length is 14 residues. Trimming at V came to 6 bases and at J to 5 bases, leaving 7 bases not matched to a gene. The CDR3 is CASRLAERHNEQFF. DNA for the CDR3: TGTGCCAGCAGGCTAGCGGAGAGACACAATGAGCAGTTCTTC.

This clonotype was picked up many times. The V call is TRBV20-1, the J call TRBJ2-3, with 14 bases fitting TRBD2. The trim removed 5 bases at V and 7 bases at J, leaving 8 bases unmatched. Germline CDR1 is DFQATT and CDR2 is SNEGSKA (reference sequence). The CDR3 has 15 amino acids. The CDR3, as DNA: TGCAGTGCTGGCCCGGGACTAGCGGGAGTTAATACGCAGTATTTT. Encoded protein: CSAGPGLAGVNTQYF.

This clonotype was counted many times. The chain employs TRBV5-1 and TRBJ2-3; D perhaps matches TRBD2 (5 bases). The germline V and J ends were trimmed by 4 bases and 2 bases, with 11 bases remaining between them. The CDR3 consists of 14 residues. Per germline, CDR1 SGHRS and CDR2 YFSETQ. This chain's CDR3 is CASSEQRPTDTQYF. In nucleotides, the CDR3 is TGCGCCAGCAGCGAGCAGCGGCCCACAGATACGCAGTATTTT. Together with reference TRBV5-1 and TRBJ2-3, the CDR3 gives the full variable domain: KAGVTQTPRYLIKTRGQQVTLSCSPISGHRSVSWYQQTPGQGLQFLFEYFSETQRNKGNFPGRFSGRQFSNSRSEMNVSTLELGDSALYLCASSEQRPTDTQYFGPGTRLTVL.

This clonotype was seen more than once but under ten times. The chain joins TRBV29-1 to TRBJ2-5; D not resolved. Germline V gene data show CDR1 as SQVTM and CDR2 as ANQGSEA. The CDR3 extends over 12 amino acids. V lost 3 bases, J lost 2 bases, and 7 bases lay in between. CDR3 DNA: TGCAGCGTTGATCCGTTTCAAGAGACCCAGTACTTC. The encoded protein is CSVDPFQETQYF.

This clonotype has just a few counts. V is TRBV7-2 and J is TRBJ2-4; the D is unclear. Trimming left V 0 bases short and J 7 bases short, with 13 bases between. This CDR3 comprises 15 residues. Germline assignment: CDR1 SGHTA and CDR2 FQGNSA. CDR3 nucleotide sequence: TGTGCCAGCAGCTTAGCAACACCTGTGGAGAACATTCAGTACTTC. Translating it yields CASSLATPVENIQYF.

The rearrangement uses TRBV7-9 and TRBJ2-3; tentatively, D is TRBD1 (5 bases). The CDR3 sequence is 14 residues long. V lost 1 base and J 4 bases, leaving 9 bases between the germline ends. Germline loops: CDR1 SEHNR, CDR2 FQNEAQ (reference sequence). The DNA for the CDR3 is TGTGCCAGCAGCTTAGAGGGGTTGGCAGATACGCAGTATTTT. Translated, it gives CASSLEGLADTQYF.

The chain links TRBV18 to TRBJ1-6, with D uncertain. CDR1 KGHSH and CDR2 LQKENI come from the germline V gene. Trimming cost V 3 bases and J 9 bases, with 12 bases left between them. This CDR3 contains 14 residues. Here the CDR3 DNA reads TGTGCCAGCTCACCCGAAGCGAAGGCTTCACCCCTCCACTTT. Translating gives CASSPEAKASPLHF.